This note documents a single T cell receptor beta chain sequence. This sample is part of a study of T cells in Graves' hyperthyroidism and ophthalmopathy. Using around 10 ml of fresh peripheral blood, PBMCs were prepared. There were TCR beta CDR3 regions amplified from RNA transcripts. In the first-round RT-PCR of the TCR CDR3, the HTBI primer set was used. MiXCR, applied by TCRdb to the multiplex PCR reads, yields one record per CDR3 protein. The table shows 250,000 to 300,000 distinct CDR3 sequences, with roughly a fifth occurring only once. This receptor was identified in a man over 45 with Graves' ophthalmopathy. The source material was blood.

DNA of the CDR3: TGTGCCAGCAGCTTGGTACCGGCAGATACGCAGTATTTT. Translated: CASSLVPADTQYF. The V gene is TRBV5-4, the J gene TRBJ2-3; D remains unclear. This CDR3 has 13 residues. CDR1 is SGHNT, CDR2 YYREEE, per germline (reference sequence). V lost 0 bases to trimming and J lost 4 bases, with 6 bases between them.